Following are 21 T cell receptor beta chains from one sample sequenced in a study of graft-versus-host responses after intestinal transplantation. Which antigens these TCRs recognize remains unknown. Method: immunoSEQ multiplex PCR; TCRdb's copy keeps in-frame clones and lacks some. This table has just over 95,000 clones, roughly nine tenths appearing once. This specimen was unstimulated CD4+ T cells sorted from spleen or lymph node cells, taken before intestinal transplant. The receptor source for this set is a human donor who received an intestinal transplant.

This clone appeared a single time. The rearrangement joins TRBV6-5 to TRBJ2-3; 11 positions agree with TRBD2. The CDR3 is 15 amino acids. With V trimmed by 0 bases and J by 7 bases, 3 bases remained unmatched. CDR1 and CDR2 from the germline V gene are MNHEY and SVGAGI. CDR3 nucleotides: TGTGCCAGCAGTTACTCTAGCGGGGGGGCAAATACGCAGTATTTT. Its protein product is CASSYSSGGANTQYF.

V is TRBV5-1 and J is TRBJ2-3, with D perhaps matching TRBD2 (5 bases). The length of the CDR3 is 16 residues. The germline V gene encodes CDR1 SGHRS and CDR2 YFSETQ. Trimming took off 0 bases at V and 5 bases at J, with 16 bases between the two ends. This chain's CDR3 is CASSLDRITEGDTQYF. In nucleotides, the CDR3 is TGCGCCAGCAGCTTGGATAGGATAACTGAGGGAGATACGCAGTATTTT.

The chain is built from TRBV7-2 and TRBJ1-2, with D perhaps TRBD1 (5 bases). There are 15 residues in the CDR3. Trimming removed 1 base at V and 0 bases at J, with 9 bases between. The germline gives CDR1 SGHTA, CDR2 FQGNSA. The CDR3 DNA is TGTGCCAGCAGCTTAGTCCAGGGCGCTAACTATGGCTACACCTTC. The encoded protein is CASSLVQGANYGYTF.

The chain couples TRBV5-1 to TRBJ1-3; D perhaps matches TRBD1 (6 bases). V was shortened by 3 bases and J by 4 bases, with 11 bases between the two germline ends. The CDR3 runs 14 residues. Per the germline V gene, CDR1 is SGHRS and CDR2 is YFSETQ. CDR3 nucleotide sequence: TGCGCCAGCAGCTCGACAGGATCCGGAAACACCATATATTTT. Amino acids: CASSSTGSGNTIYF.

V and J are TRBV13 and TRBJ2-7; 7 bases align to TRBD1. The CDR3 has 18 residues. From germline, CDR1 is PRHDT and CDR2 FYEKMQ (reference sequence). V shed 1 base, J shed 0 bases, and the junction held 12 bases outside the gene matches. CDR3 in DNA: TGTGCCAGCAGCTTAGCGGTTAGCTTAAGGGGGCCCTCCTACGAGCAGTACTTC. Its protein is CASSLAVSLRGPSYEQYF.

This chain uses TRBV5-1 with TRBJ2-7; D possibly corresponds to TRBD1 (6 bases). The length of the CDR3 is 13 residues. CDR1 and CDR2 from the germline V gene are SGHRS and YFSETQ. V dropped 4 bases and J dropped 3 bases, with 11 bases sitting between them. The CDR3 loop reads CASSPGQIYEQYF. DNA of the CDR3: TGCGCCAGCAGCCCAGGACAGATCTACGAGCAGTACTTC. The full variable domain, rest sourced from reference TRBV5-1 and TRBJ2-7, is KAGVTQTPRYLIKTRGQQVTLSCSPISGHRSVSWYQQTPGQGLQFLFEYFSETQRNKGNFPGRFSGRQFSNSRSEMNVSTLELGDSALYLCASSPGQIYEQYFGPGTRLTVT.

This clone was seen once. The V call is TRBV7-9, the J call TRBJ1-3, with TRBD1 matching 7 bases. This CDR3 contains 17 residues. The V gene end was trimmed by 4 bases and the J gene end by 2 bases; junction bases not matched to a gene: 11. CDR1 and CDR2 (germline): SEHNR, FQNEAQ (reference sequence). In nucleotides, the CDR3 is TGTGCCAGCAGCTCCAGCTGGACAGGAGGGGCTGGAAACACCATATATTTT. Its protein is CASSSSWTGGAGNTIYF.

The chain recombines TRBV6-5 with TRBJ1-6, with 7 bases lining up with TRBD1. Trimming removed 7 bases from V and 7 bases from J; junction bases left unmatched: 7. Germline CDR1 and CDR2: MNHEY and SVGAGI. CDR3 size: 14 residues. The CDR3 spells CASKFRGENSPLHF. CDR3 bases: TGTGCCAGCAAGTTCAGGGGGGAAAATTCACCCCTCCACTTT.

The chain employs TRBV5-8 and TRBJ1-6; TRBD1 is a possible D gene (5 bases). The V end was cut by 0 bases, the J end by 4 bases, with 8 bases between. CDR1 and CDR2 (germline): SGHTS, YDEGEE. CDR3 length equals 15 residues. This CDR3 is CASSLADRYNSPLHF. The CDR3 DNA follows: TGTGCCAGCAGCTTGGCCGACAGATATAATTCACCCCTCCACTTT.

CDR3 sequence: CASSLGGLAGGERDTQYF. The CDR3 DNA reads as TGCGCCAGCAGCTTGGGCGGACTAGCGGGAGGCGAAAGAGATACGCAGTATTTT. The chain uses TRBV5-1 and TRBJ2-3, with 14 bases identical to TRBD2. Per the germline V gene, CDR1 is SGHRS and CDR2 is YFSETQ. The CDR3 loop spans 18 amino acids. Trimming took 0 bases from V and 5 from J; bases not matched to a gene: 8.

This clone came up once. The same CDR3 arises from other DNA sequences in this sample as well. The chain combines TRBV2 with TRBJ2-7; weak D call: TRBD2 (5 bases). V lost 7 bases, J lost 3 bases, and 13 bases lay in between. CDR1 SNHLY and CDR2 FYNNEI come from the germline V gene. The CDR3 sequence is 13 residues long. In DNA form, the CDR3 reads TGTGCCAGCAAGGCTAGCCCAAGCTACGAGCAGTACTTC. As protein: CASKASPSYEQYF. The full variable domain, with the rest looked up from reference TRBV2 and TRBJ2-7, is EPEVTQTPSHQVTQMGQEVILRCVPISNHLYFYWYRQILGQKVEFLVSFYNNEISEKSEIFDDQFSVERPDGSNFTLKIRSTKLEDSAMYFCASKASPSYEQYFGPGTRLTVT.

The DNA for the CDR3 is TGTGCCAGCAGTCGACTCGGAGACTACGAGCAGTACTTC. It encodes CASSRLGDYEQYF. The chain employs TRBV6-5 and TRBJ2-7; D is unclear. Germline V gene lookup returns CDR1 MNHEY and CDR2 SVGAGI. The V end was cut by 5 bases, the J end by 3 bases, with 11 bases between. The CDR3 runs 13 residues.

This clone was counted a single time. The chain has TRBV7-2 and TRBJ1-6; TRBD1 might be the D (5 bases). Germline-derived CDR1 and CDR2 are SGHTA and FQGNSA. With 0 bases removed from V and 8 bases from J, the gap between germline ends came to 8 bases. The CDR3 is made up of 14 amino acids. DNA of the CDR3: TGTGCCAGCAGCTTAGCGTTCAGGGATTCACCCCTCCACTTT. Translation gives CASSLAFRDSPLHF.

The J gene is TRBJ1-2, the V gene TRBV5-6; a weak D match, TRBD1 (6 bases). The CDR3 is 16 residues long. In germline, CDR1 is SGHDT, CDR2 YYEEEE. Deletions cut 0 bases from V and 7 bases from J, with 19 bases between. In nucleotides, the CDR3 is TGTGCCAGCAGCTTGGTGGACAGCATCGGGGTGGGTGGCTACACCTTC. It specifies CASSLVDSIGVGGYTF.

This clone has only one observation. The chain recombines TRBV2 with TRBJ2-2; 8 nucleotides line up with TRBD1. The CDR3 contains 15 residues. The V gene's germline CDR1 is SNHLY and CDR2 FYNNEI. With V trimmed by 6 bases and J by 2 bases, 5 bases remained unmatched. The CDR3 DNA reads as TGTGCCAGCAGACAGGGGGAGGAAAACACCGGGGAGCTGTTTTTT. Protein: CASRQGEENTGELFF. Supplemented by reference TRBV2 and TRBJ2-2, the full variable domain reads EPEVTQTPSHQVTQMGQEVILRCVPISNHLYFYWYRQILGQKVEFLVSFYNNEISEKSEIFDDQFSVERPDGSNFTLKIRSTKLEDSAMYFCASRQGEENTGELFFGEGSRLTVL.

The chain recombines TRBV6-1 with TRBJ2-7; 8 bases agree with TRBD1. The V gene end was trimmed by 5 bases and the J gene end by 2 bases; junction bases not matched to a gene: 5. Germline V gives CDR1 MNHNS, CDR2 SASEGT. The CDR3 length is 14 residues. CDR3 region: CASSWDRKTYEQYF. The CDR3, as DNA: TGTGCCAGCAGTTGGGACAGGAAGACCTACGAGCAGTACTTC.

J is TRBJ2-2 and V is TRBV27; 10 bases are shared with TRBD1. The CDR3 has 15 residues. The V gene's germline CDR1 is MNHEY and CDR2 SMNVEV (reference sequence). With V trimmed by 6 bases and J by 5 bases, 6 bases remained unmatched. The CDR3 protein is CASRAGTGVTGELFF. Written as DNA, the CDR3 is TGTGCCAGCAGAGCCGGGACAGGGGTTACCGGGGAGCTGTTTTTT.

This rearrangement joins TRBV18 to TRBJ2-6; D remains ambiguous. Germline CDR1 is KGHSH and CDR2 is LQKENI. V was cut by 3 bases and J by 2 bases, with 11 bases left in between. The CDR3 loop spans 16 amino acids. The CDR3 DNA is TGTGCCAGCTCACCTTCGATTGCGGCTGGGGCCAACGTCCTGACTTTC. Its translation: CASSPSIAAGANVLTF.

The V gene is TRBV6-6, the J gene TRBJ2-5; D might be TRBD2 (6 bases). Germline CDR1 and CDR2: MNHNY and SVGAGI (reference sequence). Trimming removed 0 bases from V and 1 base from J, with 6 bases in between. The CDR3 loop spans 14 amino acids. CDR3 region: CASSYSSGQETQYF. The CDR3 DNA sequence: TGTGCCAGCAGTTACTCTAGCGGCCAAGAGACCCAGTACTTC.

The V and J genes are TRBV28 and TRBJ1-5; no reliable D call. The germline V gene has CDR1 MDHEN and CDR2 SYDVKM. Trimming stripped 1 base from V and 6 bases from J, with 16 bases between. The CDR3 loop spans 16 amino acids. The CDR3 reads CASSLYGSWGGQPQHF. In DNA form, the CDR3 reads TGTGCCAGCAGTTTATACGGGAGTTGGGGAGGTCAGCCCCAGCATTTT.

V is TRBV29-1 and J is TRBJ1-1; no firm D call. V was cut by 2 bases and J by 0 bases, with 10 bases left in between. This CDR3 spans 14 amino acids. CDR1 is SQVTM, CDR2 ANQGSEA, per germline. DNA of the CDR3: TGCAGCGTTGAAAATACGGGGATGAACACTGAAGCTTTCTTT. It encodes CSVENTGMNTEAFF.